These T cell receptor beta chains were read from a single sample in a study of blood T cell repertoires in COVID-19. Generated by immunoSEQ multiplex PCR, the TCRdb table keeps only in-frame clones and is missing some. The table lists approximately 46,000 clones, around 75% of them singletons, with about 60% in the top ten. Material for sequencing was peripheral blood. These receptors all stem from a man aged 80 or over with acute or convalescent COVID-19. Both conserved end residues are trimmed from each CDR3. The order of the fields is J gene, D gene, V gene, CDR3 protein. D genes are given only for firm matches.

J: TRBJ2-1
D: TRBD2
V: TRBV11-2
CDR3: ASSFHRTSGRTYNEQF

J: TRBJ1-2
D: .
V: TRBV2
CDR3: ASSVGGSNYGYT

J: TRBJ2-4
D: .
V: TRBV13
CDR3: ASSRGSFWAKNIQY

J: TRBJ1-2
D: TRBD1
V: TRBV18
CDR3: ASSPWTGYRLNYGYT

J: TRBJ2-7
D: TRBD2
V: TRBV15
CDR3: ATSREIAGGGDEQY

J: TRBJ2-1
D: .
V: TRBV3-1/TRBV3-2
CDR3: ASSQAGSYNEQF

J: TRBJ2-7
D: .
V: TRBV27
CDR3: ASSTTSEQY

J: TRBJ2-5
D: TRBD2
V: TRBV5-1
CDR3: ASSTGRGGQETQY

J: TRBJ1-1
D: .
V: TRBV18
CDR3: ASSPGTRGTEAF

J: TRBJ2-1
D: TRBD1
V: TRBV29-1
CDR3: SVDRGPYNEQF